The present T cell receptor beta chain was sequenced within a study of T cell changes during pregnancy in multiple sclerosis. Here immunoSEQ multiplex PCR was the method, and the copy in TCRdb shows in-frame clones only, minus some. The sample has approximately 50,000 clones, 92% seen once. The sample was CD4+ T cells from peripheral blood mononuclear cells, taken after pregnancy. The TCR sequence derives from a female donor with multiple sclerosis, enrolled in a pregnancy study.

DNA of the CDR3: TGCAGCGCCGCGGGGACAGGAGATCAGCCCCAGCATTTT. Protein sequence: CSAAGTGDQPQHF. V gene TRBV29-1 combines with J gene TRBJ1-5, with 8 bases fitting TRBD1. The length of the CDR3 is 13 residues. CDR1 and CDR2 from the germline V gene are SQVTM and ANQGSEA. The junction had 7 bases not matched to a gene; V was cut back by 7 bases and J by 5 bases.